This T cell receptor beta chain was retrieved from a study of long-term antiretroviral therapy in people with HIV. The germline gives CDR1 LGHNA, CDR2 YNFKEQ. Trimming pared 1 base from V and 6 bases from J, leaving 10 bases between. The CDR3 contains 13 residues. Only a few counts were recorded for this clone. Antigen unknown. It was version v3.0 of the immunoSEQ assay that was run at survey level. Sequenced by immunoSEQ multiplex PCR; TCRdb stores in-frame clones only, minus some. The sample consists of under 45,000 clones, approximately 84% of them appearing once. Study-level points and caveats: It was not possible to obtain data on ART adherence, viral resistance or therapy changes.

The V gene is TRBV4-2, the J gene TRBJ2-7; the D is unclear. The sequence was collected from a woman in her 30s with HIV. The material sequenced was unsorted PBMCs, taken just over 2.7 years before starting antiretroviral therapy. This CDR3 is CASSQGSPFEQYF. DNA for the CDR3: TGTGCCAGCAGCCAAGGAAGCCCGTTCGAGCAGTACTTC.